This TCR beta chain was identified in a study of cytomegalovirus exposure and HLA in healthy donors. General observations from the study: Association of a missense DCLRE1C variant with TCR beta V- and J-gene trimming was reported in a later analysis. Later analysis showed most CMV-associated TCR beta chains appearing HLA-restricted. Excluded were some V segments that proved indistinguishable, including TRBV6-2 and TRBV6-3.

The CDR3 contains 15 residues. Germline lookup yields CDR1 SGHRS and CDR2 YFSETQ. The junction had 9 bases not matched to a gene; V was cut back by 3 bases and J by 4 bases. Primers for the PCR totalled 60 Vbeta and 13 Jbeta. TCRdb's copy holds only in-frame clones and misses some; the assay was immunoSEQ multiplex PCR. The sample has 100,000 to 150,000 clones, about three quarters seen once. This clone was detected a few times. No antigen is known for it. The J gene is TRBJ2-7, the V gene TRBV5-1, with 8 bases that match TRBD1. The sequencing sample was made of PBMCs. The sequence derives from a man aged 50-59 years in good health and CMV-seropositive. This CDR3 reads CASSYSQGAPYEQYF. The CDR3 DNA is TGCGCCAGCAGCTACAGTCAGGGGGCCCCTTACGAGCAGTACTTC. The full variable domain, in which reference TRBV5-1 and TRBJ2-7 provide the parts outside the CDR3, is KAGVTQTPRYLIKTRGQQVTLSCSPISGHRSVSWYQQTPGQGLQFLFEYFSETQRNKGNFPGRFSGRQFSNSRSEMNVSTLELGDSALYLCASSYSQGAPYEQYFGPGTRLTVT.